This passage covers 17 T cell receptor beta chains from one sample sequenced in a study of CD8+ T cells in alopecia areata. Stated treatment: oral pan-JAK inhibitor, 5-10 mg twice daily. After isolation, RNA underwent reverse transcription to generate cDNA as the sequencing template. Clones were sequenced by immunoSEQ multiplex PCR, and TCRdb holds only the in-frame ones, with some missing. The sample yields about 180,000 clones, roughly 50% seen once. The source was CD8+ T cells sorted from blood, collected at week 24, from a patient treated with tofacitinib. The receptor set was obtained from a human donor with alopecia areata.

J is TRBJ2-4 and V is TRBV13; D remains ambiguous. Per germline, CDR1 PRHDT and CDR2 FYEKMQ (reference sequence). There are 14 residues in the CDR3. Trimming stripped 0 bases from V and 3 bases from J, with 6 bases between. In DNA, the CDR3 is TGTGCCAGCAGCTTAGGGGGAATCAAAAACATTCAGTACTTC. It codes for CASSLGGIKNIQYF.

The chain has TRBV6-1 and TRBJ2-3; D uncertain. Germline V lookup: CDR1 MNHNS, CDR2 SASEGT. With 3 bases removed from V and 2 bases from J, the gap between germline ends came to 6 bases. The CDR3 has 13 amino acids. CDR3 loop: CASSDPDTDTQYF. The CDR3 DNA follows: TGTGCCAGCAGTGATCCGGACACAGATACGCAGTATTTT.

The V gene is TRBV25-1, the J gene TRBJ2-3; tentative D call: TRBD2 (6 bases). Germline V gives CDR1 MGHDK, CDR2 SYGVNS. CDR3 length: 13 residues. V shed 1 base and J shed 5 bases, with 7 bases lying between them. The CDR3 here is CASSELGGDTQYF. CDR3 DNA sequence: TGTGCCAGCAGTGAATTGGGAGGAGATACGCAGTATTTT. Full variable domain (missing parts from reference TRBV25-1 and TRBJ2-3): EADIYQTPRYLVIGTGKKITLECSQTMGHDKMYWYQQDPGMELHLIHYSYGVNSTEKGDLSSESTVSRIRTEHFPLTLESARPSHTSQYLCASSELGGDTQYFGPGTRLTVL.

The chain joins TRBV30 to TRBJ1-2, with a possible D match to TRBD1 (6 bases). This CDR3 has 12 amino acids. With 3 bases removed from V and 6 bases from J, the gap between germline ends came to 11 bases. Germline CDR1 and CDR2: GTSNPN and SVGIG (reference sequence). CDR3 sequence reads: CAWSATGNGYTF. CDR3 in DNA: TGTGCCTGGAGCGCTACAGGGAATGGCTACACCTTC.

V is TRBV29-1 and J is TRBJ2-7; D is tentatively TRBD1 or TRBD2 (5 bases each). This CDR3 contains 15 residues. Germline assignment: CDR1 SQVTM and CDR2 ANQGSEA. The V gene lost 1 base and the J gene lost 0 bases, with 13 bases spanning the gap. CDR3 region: CSVEGGAGPSYEQYF. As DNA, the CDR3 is TGCAGCGTTGAAGGGGGAGCAGGGCCCTCCTACGAGCAGTACTTC.

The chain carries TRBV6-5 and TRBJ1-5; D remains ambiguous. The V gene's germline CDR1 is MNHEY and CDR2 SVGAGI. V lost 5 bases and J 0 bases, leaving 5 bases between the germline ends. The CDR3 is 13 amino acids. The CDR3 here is CASSTNSNQPQHF. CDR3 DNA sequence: TGTGCCAGCAGTACCAATAGCAATCAGCCCCAGCATTTT.

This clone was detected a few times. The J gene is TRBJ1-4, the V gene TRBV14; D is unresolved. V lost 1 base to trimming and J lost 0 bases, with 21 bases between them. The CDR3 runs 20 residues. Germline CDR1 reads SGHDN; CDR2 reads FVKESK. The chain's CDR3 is CASSQAGSKTPKATNEKLFF. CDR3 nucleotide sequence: TGTGCCAGCAGCCAAGCCGGCAGCAAAACACCGAAGGCAACTAATGAAAAACTGTTTTTT.

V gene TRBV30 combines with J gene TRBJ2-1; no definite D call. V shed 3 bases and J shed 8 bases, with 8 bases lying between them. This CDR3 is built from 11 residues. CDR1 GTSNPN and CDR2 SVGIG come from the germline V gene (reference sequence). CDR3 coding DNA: TGTGCCTGGAGCCATAGTTATGAGCAGTTCTTC. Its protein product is CAWSHSYEQFF.

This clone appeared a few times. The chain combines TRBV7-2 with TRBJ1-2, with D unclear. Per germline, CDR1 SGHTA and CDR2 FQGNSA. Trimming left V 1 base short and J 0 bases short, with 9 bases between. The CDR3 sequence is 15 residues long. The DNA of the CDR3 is TGTGCCAGCAGCTTAGAGGCAGCTACTAACTATGGCTACACCTTC. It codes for CASSLEAATNYGYTF.

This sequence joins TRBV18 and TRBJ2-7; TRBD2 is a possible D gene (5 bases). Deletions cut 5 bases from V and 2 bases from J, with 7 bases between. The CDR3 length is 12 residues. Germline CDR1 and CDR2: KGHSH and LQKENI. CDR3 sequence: CASSGEPYEQYF. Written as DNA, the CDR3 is TGTGCCAGCTCAGGGGAGCCCTACGAGCAGTACTTC.

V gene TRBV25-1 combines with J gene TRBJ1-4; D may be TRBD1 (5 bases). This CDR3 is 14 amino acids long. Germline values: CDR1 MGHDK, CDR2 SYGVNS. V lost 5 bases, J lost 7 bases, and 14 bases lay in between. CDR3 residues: CASSSDSFGEKLFF. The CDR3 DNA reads TGTGCCAGCAGTTCCGACAGCTTCGGTGAAAAACTGTTTTTT. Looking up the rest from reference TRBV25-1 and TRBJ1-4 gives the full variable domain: EADIYQTPRYLVIGTGKKITLECSQTMGHDKMYWYQQDPGMELHLIHYSYGVNSTEKGDLSSESTVSRIRTEHFPLTLESARPSHTSQYLCASSSDSFGEKLFFGSGTQLSVL.

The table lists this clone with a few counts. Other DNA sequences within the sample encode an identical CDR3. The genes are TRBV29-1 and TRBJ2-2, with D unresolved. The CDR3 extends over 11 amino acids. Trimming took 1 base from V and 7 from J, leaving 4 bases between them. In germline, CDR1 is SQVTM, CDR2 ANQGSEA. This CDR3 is CSVEVGGELFF. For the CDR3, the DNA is TGCAGCGTTGAAGTTGGCGGGGAGCTGTTTTTT.

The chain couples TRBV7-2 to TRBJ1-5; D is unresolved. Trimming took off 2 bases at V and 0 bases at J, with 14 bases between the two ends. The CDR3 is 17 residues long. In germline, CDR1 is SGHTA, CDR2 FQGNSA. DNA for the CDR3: TGTGCCAGCAGCTTATATCCTACGCCCGATAGCAATCAGCCCCAGCATTTT. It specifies CASSLYPTPDSNQPQHF. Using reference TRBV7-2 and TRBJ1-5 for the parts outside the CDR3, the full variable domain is GAGVSQSPSNKVTEKGKDVELRCDPISGHTALYWYRQSLGQGLEFLIYFQGNSAPDKSGLPSDRFSAERTGGSVSTLTIQRTQQEDSAVYLCASSLYPTPDSNQPQHFGDGTRLSIL.

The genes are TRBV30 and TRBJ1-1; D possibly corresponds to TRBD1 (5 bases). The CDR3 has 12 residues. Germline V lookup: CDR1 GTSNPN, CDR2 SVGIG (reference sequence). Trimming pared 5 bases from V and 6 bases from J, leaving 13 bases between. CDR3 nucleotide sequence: TGTGCCTGGGGCAGGGTTAGGTCTGAAGCTTTCTTT. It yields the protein CAWGRVRSEAFF.

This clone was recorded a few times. CDR3 amino acids: CASSAGNTEAFF. As DNA, the CDR3 is TGTGCCAGCAGTGCGGGGAACACTGAAGCTTTCTTT. The gene calls are TRBV6-5 and TRBJ1-1; no firm D call. The CDR3 sequence is 12 residues long. Deletions cut 5 bases from V and 1 base from J, with 5 bases between. The germline V gene encodes CDR1 MNHEY and CDR2 SVGAGI.

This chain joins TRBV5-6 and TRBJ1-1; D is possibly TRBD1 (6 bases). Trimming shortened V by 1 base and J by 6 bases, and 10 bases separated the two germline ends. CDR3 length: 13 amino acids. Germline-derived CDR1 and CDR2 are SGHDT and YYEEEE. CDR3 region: CASSLTGIPEAFF. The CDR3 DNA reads TGTGCCAGCAGCTTGACAGGGATCCCTGAAGCTTTCTTT.

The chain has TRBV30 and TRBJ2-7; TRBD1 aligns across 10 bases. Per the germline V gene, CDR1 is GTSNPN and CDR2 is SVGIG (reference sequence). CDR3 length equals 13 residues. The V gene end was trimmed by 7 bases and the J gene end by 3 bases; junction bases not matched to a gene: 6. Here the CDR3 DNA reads TGTGCCTCTTCCGGGACAGGGGTCTACGAGCAGTACTTC. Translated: CASSGTGVYEQYF. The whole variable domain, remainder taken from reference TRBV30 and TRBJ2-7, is SQTIHQWPATLVQPVGSPLSLECTVEGTSNPNLYWYRQAAGRGLQLLFYSVGIGQISSEVPQNLSASRPQDRQFILSSKKLLLSDSGFYLCASSGTGVYEQYFGPGTRLTVT.